This TCR beta chain was profiled in a study of cytomegalovirus exposure and HLA in healthy donors. 13 Jbeta primers and 60 Vbeta primers were used for the PCR. The assay was immunoSEQ multiplex PCR, and TCRdb's table has in-frame clones only and misses some. The sample records 100,000 to 150,000 clones, roughly 82% being singletons. V lost 4 bases, J lost 3 bases, and 13 bases lay in between. Germline CDR1 SNHLY, CDR2 FYNNEI. The CDR3 has 14 amino acids. This clone came up a few times. This chain joins TRBV2 and TRBJ2-7; D is unclear. The origin of this receptor is a boy between 5 and 17 years old in good health and CMV-seronegative. Input material: PBMCs. The chain's CDR3 is CASSAMNRVYEQYF. Written as DNA, the CDR3 is TGTGCCAGCAGTGCGATGAACAGAGTCTACGAGCAGTACTTC.